The rows below give T cell receptor beta chains drawn from one sample of a study of beta chain features in type 1 diabetes. Using immunoSEQ multiplex PCR, the repertoire was profiled, and TCRdb retains in-frame clones only, with some absent. The data show 250,000 to 300,000 clones, about 7.8% seen once. The sample taken for sequencing was central memory CD4+ T cells from blood. These receptors all stem from a woman aged 18-35 years in good health. Both conserved end residues are part of each CDR3. A D gene is named only where the DNA matches it firmly. Clone size appears in some rows only: once, few, many, or a class for an expanded clone.

d_gene	abundance	v_gene	j_gene	CDR3nt	CDR3aa
.	.	TRBV7-2	TRBJ2-7	TGTGCCAGCAGCTTAGAGGGCAGGGGCTACGAGCAGTACTTC	CASSLEGRGYEQYF
.	.	TRBV5-1	TRBJ2-5	TGCGCCAGCAGCACGGACACACAAGAGACCCAGTACTTC	CASSTDTQETQYF
TRBD1	.	TRBV10-3	TRBJ2-1	TGTGCCATCAGTGAATCAGGGGGCATGTACAATGAGCAGTTCTTC	CAISESGGMYNEQFF
.	few	TRBV6-5	TRBJ2-7	TGTGCCAGCAGTGCTTTAGGCGGGGAGCAGTACTTC	CASSALGGEQYF
.	many	TRBV11-3	TRBJ1-5	TGTGCCAGCAGCTTAGAATCAAATCAGCCCCAGCATTTT	CASSLESNQPQHF
.	.	TRBV11-3	TRBJ1-5	TGTGCCAGCAGCTGGGATCTAAATCAGCCCCAGCATTTT	CASSWDLNQPQHF
.	few	TRBV4-3	TRBJ1-1	TGCGCCAGCAGCCAAGATGCAGGGGTGAACACTGAAGCTTTCTTT	CASSQDAGVNTEAFF
TRBD1	.	TRBV5-6	TRBJ1-2	TGTGCCAGCAGGAGGGACAGGGGAATCTATGGCTACACCTTC	CASRRDRGIYGYTF
TRBD1	.	TRBV9	TRBJ1-6	TGTGCCAGCAGCAAGGACAGGGAATCACCCCTCCACTTT	CASSKDRESPLHF
TRBD2	.	TRBV19	TRBJ2-1	TGTGCCAGTAGTAGACTCAGCGGGAGTGGCAATGAGCAGTTCTTC	CASSRLSGSGNEQFF
.	few	TRBV6-6	TRBJ1-5	TGTGCCAGCAGGATGGCAGGGGCTAGCAATCAGCCCCAGCATTTT	CASRMAGASNQPQHF
.	few	TRBV5-1	TRBJ1-2	TGCGCCAGCAGCTTGGGAGAAACAGGCGGGAATAGCTACACCTTC	CASSLGETGGNSYTF
.	many	TRBV29-1	TRBJ2-3	TGCAGCGTTGAAGGGGGTCAGGGGCACACAGATACGCAGTATTTT	CSVEGGQGHTDTQYF
.	few	TRBV2	TRBJ2-5	TGTGCCAGCAGTGAATCTGAGACCCAGTACTTC	CASSESETQYF
TRBD1	.	TRBV18	TRBJ1-6	TGTGCCAGCTCACCCGCACAGGGGATCGGTAATTCACCCCTCCACTTT	CASSPAQGIGNSPLHF
.	few	TRBV6-5	TRBJ2-7	TGTGCCAGCAGTTACTCCTACTCGGGACTGGCCTACGAGCAGTACTTC	CASSYSYSGLAYEQYF
.	many	TRBV4-3	TRBJ2-3	TGCGCCAGCAGCCAAGCGGGGGAAAGCACAGATACGCAGTATTTT	CASSQAGESTDTQYF
.	.	TRBV7-3	TRBJ2-3	TGTGCCAGCAGCTTAGGATACTCGACAGATACGCAGTATTTT	CASSLGYSTDTQYF
.	.	TRBV18	TRBJ1-1	TGTGCCAGCTCACCATCCGGGACCCCCATAACTGAAGCTTTCTTT	CASSPSGTPITEAFF
.	.	TRBV20-1	TRBJ1-2	TGCAGTGCTTTGAACTATGGCTACACCTTC	CSALNYGYTF
.	many	TRBV19	TRBJ1-2	TGTGCCAGTAGTATTGCAGGGGTGGCTAACTATGGCTACACCTTC	CASSIAGVANYGYTF
.	.	TRBV7-9	TRBJ2-7	TGTGCCAGCAGCCGCCACTACGAGCAGTACTTC	CASSRHYEQYF
.	.	TRBV13	TRBJ2-7	TGTGCCAGCAGCTCGCAACGATTCGGCGAGCAGTACTTC	CASSSQRFGEQYF
.	.	TRBV6-1	TRBJ1-5	TGTGCCAGCAGTTTGGACTATCAGCCCCAGCATTTT	CASSLDYQPQHF
.	.	TRBV30	TRBJ1-6	TGTGCCTGGAGTCTGGGTAGGGCTAATTCACCCCTCCACTTT	CAWSLGRANSPLHF
.	few	TRBV6-5	TRBJ1-1	TGTGCCAGCAGTTACTCCATCAGGGGGAACACTGAAGCTTTCTTT	CASSYSIRGNTEAFF
.	.	TRBV7-2	TRBJ1-5	TGTGCCAGCACCCCCGGGTTGGGTTCAGCGAATCAGCCCCAGCATTTT	CASTPGLGSANQPQHF
.	many	TRBV7-9	TRBJ2-3	TGTGCCAGCAGCACCCGGGGGCTGCAGTATTTT	CASSTRGLQYF
TRBD1	many	TRBV29-1	TRBJ2-7	TGCAGCGGCCGACAGGGGGCTCACGAGCAGTACTTC	CSGRQGAHEQYF
.	few	TRBV5-4	TRBJ2-6	TGTGCCAGCAGCCAAGATTGGGGAAGTGGGGCCAACGTCCTGACTTTC	CASSQDWGSGANVLTF
.	.	TRBV6-5	TRBJ2-2	TGTGCCAGCATAGGATATGGTTATGCGAGGGAGCTGTTTTTT	CASIGYGYARELFF
.	few	TRBV7-8	TRBJ2-1	TGTGCCAGCAGCTTTATGCATCAGGGCAATGAGCAGTTCTTC	CASSFMHQGNEQFF
TRBD2	.	TRBV10-3	TRBJ2-3	TGTGCCACCGGGGGACTAGCGGGTTCAAGGGCAGATACGCAGTATTTT	CATGGLAGSRADTQYF
TRBD1	.	TRBV18	TRBJ2-2	TGTGCCAGCTCTGCACTTCGGGACAGGCTGTTTTTT	CASSALRDRLFF
.	few	TRBV15	TRBJ2-7	TGTGCCACCAGCAGAGATATTTTTATGGGATCCCCAAATTACGAGCAGTACTTC	CATSRDIFMGSPNYEQYF
.	few	TRBV13	TRBJ2-5	TGTGCCAGCAGCCAACATTGGACTCAAGAGACCCAGTACTTC	CASSQHWTQETQYF
.	few	TRBV7-6	TRBJ1-2	TGTGCCAGCAGTTCCACAGAGCGCTATGGCTACACCTTC	CASSSTERYGYTF
TRBD2	.	TRBV9	TRBJ2-1	TGTGCCAGCAGCGTAATGGCTAGCGGGAGTAATGAGCAGTTCTTC	CASSVMASGSNEQFF
.	.	TRBV11-2	TRBJ2-3	TGTGCCAGCAGCTCCTCCTCTAGCAACTCGCAGTATTTT	CASSSSSSNSQYF
TRBD2	few	TRBV7-2	TRBJ2-3	TGTGCCAGCAGCTCCTTAGCGGGAACCTCAGATACGCAGTATTTT	CASSSLAGTSDTQYF
TRBD2	many	TRBV5-1	TRBJ2-3	TGCGCCAGCAGCTTGGCCGCTAGCGGGACCACAGATACGCAGTATTTT	CASSLAASGTTDTQYF
.	.	TRBV18	TRBJ2-2	TGTGCCGGCTCACCACGGGCAGCGAACACCGGGGAGCTGTTTTTT	CAGSPRAANTGELFF
.	.	TRBV11-2	TRBJ1-1	TGTGCCAGCAGCGACCGCCGAGGAGGAAACACTGAAGCTTTCTTT	CASSDRRGGNTEAFF
TRBD2	few	TRBV11-3	TRBJ2-7	TGTGCCAGCAGCCCCCGCCACCGGGAGGTCCACGAGCAGTACTTC	CASSPRHREVHEQYF
.	many	TRBV30	TRBJ2-3	TGTGCCTGGAGGGGGGGACTCGAGTCGCATACGCAGTATTTT	CAWRGGLESHTQYF
.	.	TRBV29-1	TRBJ2-3	TGCAGCGTCCAGTCTCGGACAAACTCCAATTTGGATACGCAGTATTTT	CSVQSRTNSNLDTQYF
.	many	TRBV7-9	TRBJ2-2	TGTGCCAGCAGCCCCGCGGCCGGGGAGCTGTTTTTT	CASSPAAGELFF
TRBD2	few	TRBV7-2	TRBJ2-3	TGTGCCAGCAGCCCTGAGCGGGGGGGCCGTGATACGCAGTATTTT	CASSPERGGRDTQYF
TRBD1	few	TRBV6-1	TRBJ2-5	TGTGCCAGCAGTGTAGTTCGGACAGGCCAAGAGACCCAGTACTTC	CASSVVRTGQETQYF
TRBD2	few	TRBV5-4	TRBJ2-1	TGTGCCAGCAGCAGACCTAGCGGGAGCGTCAATGAGCAGTTCTTC	CASSRPSGSVNEQFF
.	.	TRBV2	TRBJ1-5	TGTGCCAGCGGAGGGGAGAGGGGCTCTAATCAGCCCCAGCATTTT	CASGGERGSNQPQHF
.	few	TRBV6-5	TRBJ1-2	TGTGCCAGCAGTTACTCGGAAGCCAGGGGAGATGGCTACACCTTC	CASSYSEARGDGYTF
.	few	TRBV7-9	TRBJ2-3	TGTGCCAGCAGTCAGGGGACTACGGAGGATACGCAGTATTTT	CASSQGTTEDTQYF
.	.	TRBV16	TRBJ2-3	TGTGCCAGCAGCCCGCTCGGACGGCGAGGGGGCACAGATACGCAGTATTTT	CASSPLGRRGGTDTQYF
.	.	TRBV9	TRBJ2-1	TGTGCCAGCAGCGTAGAGGGAAACCCGTCACGAGAGCAGTTCTTC	CASSVEGNPSREQFF
TRBD1	few	TRBV27	TRBJ1-5	TGTGCCAGCAGTACCTCAGGGGGCATCGGCAATCAGCCCCAGCATTTT	CASSTSGGIGNQPQHF
TRBD1	few	TRBV5-1	TRBJ1-6	TGCGCCAGCAGCTTAATAGGCCGGGACAGGGATTCACCCCTCCACTTT	CASSLIGRDRDSPLHF
TRBD1	.	TRBV5-1	TRBJ1-3	TGCGCCAGCAGTCGTACAGGGGACGTAAGCACCATATATTTT	CASSRTGDVSTIYF